This T cell receptor beta chain was sequenced for a study of beta chain features in type 1 diabetes. Whole-study results and caveats: The similarity of naive, central memory and Treg TCRB repertoires appeared greater among patients than among healthy donors. Patients with type 1 diabetes showed fewer VDJ junction insertions and more deletions. Type 1 diabetes patients had moderately but significantly shorter TCRB CDR3s in all four CD4+ subsets.

Trimming pared 5 bases from V and 4 bases from J, leaving 17 bases between. The CDR3 has 15 amino acids. The germline CDR1 and CDR2 sequences are SGHTA and FQGNSA. In the case of this clone: Its specificity is unknown.

The investigators reverse transcribed all of the isolated RNA, so they sequenced expressed TCRB transcripts. TCRdb's copy holds only in-frame clones and misses some; the assay was immunoSEQ multiplex PCR. The sample carries 300,000 to 400,000 clones, around 8.5% recorded once. The TCR comes from a man aged 25 to 40 with type 1 diabetes. This sequence joins TRBV7-2 and TRBJ1-2; D possibly corresponds to TRBD1 (5 bases). Source material: central memory CD4+ T cells from blood. CDR3 sequence reads: CASSVRDGPLYGYTF. The CDR3 nucleotides are TGTGCCAGCAGCGTCCGGGACGGACCCCTCTATGGCTACACCTTC.